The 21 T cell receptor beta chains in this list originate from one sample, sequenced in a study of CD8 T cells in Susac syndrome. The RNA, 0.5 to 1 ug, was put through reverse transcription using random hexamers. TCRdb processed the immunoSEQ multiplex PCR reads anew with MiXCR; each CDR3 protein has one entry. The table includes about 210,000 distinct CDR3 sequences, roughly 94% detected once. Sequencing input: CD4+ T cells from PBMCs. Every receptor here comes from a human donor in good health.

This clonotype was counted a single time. CDR3 bases: TGTGCCAGCAGTTTGACGACATCTCAAGAGACCCAGTACTTC. The encoded protein is CASSLTTSQETQYF. The chain is built from TRBV12-3 or TRBV12-4 and TRBJ2-5, with unresolved D. This CDR3 region has 14 residues. The V gene lost 3 bases and the J gene lost 2 bases, with 10 bases spanning the gap.

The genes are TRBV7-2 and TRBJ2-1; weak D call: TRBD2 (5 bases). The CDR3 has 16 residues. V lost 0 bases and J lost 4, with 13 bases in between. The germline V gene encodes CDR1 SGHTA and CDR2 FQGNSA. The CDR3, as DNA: TGTGCCAGCAGCTTAGCCCAGCGGCTGATATACAATGAGCAGTTCTTC. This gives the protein CASSLAQRLIYNEQFF.

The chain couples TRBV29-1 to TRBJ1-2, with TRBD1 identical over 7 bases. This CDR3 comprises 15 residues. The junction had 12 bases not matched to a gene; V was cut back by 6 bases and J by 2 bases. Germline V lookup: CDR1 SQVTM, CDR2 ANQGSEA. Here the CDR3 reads CSVNFGDRENYGYTF. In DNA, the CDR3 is TGCAGCGTCAACTTCGGGGACAGAGAGAACTATGGCTACACCTTC. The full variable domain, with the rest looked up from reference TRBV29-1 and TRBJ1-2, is SAVISQKPSRDICQRGTSLTIQCQVDSQVTMMFWYRQQPGQSLTLIATANQGSEATYESGFVIDKFPISRPNLTFSTLTVSNMSPEDSSIYLCSVNFGDRENYGYTFGSGTRLTVV.

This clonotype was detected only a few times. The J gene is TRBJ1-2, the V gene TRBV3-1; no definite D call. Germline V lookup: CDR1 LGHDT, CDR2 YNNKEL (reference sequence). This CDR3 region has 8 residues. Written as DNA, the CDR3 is TGTGCTTTTTTGGGCTACACCTTC. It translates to CAFLGYTF.

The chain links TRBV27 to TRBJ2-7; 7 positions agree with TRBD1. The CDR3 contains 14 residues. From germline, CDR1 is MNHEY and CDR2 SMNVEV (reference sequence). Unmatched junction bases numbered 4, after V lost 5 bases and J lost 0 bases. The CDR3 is CASSTGVRSYEQYV. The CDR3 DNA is TGTGCCAGCAGTACAGGGGTTCGCTCCTACGAGCAGTACGTC.

This CDR3 is CASRPGLAGGETQYF. The CDR3 DNA is TGTGCCAGCAGACCAGGACTAGCGGGAGGGGAGACCCAGTACTTC. The gene calls are TRBV2 and TRBJ2-5; TRBD2 matches at 15 bases. Germline CDR1 and CDR2: SNHLY and FYNNEI. CDR3 length: 15 amino acids. The V and J ends lost 6 bases and 5 bases, in that order; junction bases with no gene match: 4. The variable domain in full, with the rest retrieved from reference TRBV2 and TRBJ2-5, is EPEVTQTPSHQVTQMGQEVILRCVPISNHLYFYWYRQILGQKVEFLVSFYNNEISEKSEIFDDQFSVERPDGSNFTLKIRSTKLEDSAMYFCASRPGLAGGETQYFGPGTRLLVL.

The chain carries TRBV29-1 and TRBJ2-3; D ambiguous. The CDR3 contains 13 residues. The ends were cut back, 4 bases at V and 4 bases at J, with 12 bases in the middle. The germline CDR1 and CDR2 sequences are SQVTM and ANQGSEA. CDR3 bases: TGCAGCGTTGCGCCGGGTGGAGCAGATACGCAGTATTTT. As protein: CSVAPGGADTQYF.

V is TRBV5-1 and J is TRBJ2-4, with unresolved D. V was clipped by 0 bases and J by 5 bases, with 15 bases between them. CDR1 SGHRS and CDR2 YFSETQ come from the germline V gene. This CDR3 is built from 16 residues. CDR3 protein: CASSLAPTTRQNIQYF. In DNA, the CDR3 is TGCGCCAGCAGCTTGGCCCCAACAACGCGTCAAAACATTCAGTACTTC.

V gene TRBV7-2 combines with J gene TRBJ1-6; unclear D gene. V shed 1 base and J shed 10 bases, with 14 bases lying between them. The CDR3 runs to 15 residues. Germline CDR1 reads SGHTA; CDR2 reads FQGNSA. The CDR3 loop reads CASSLGGVRDSPLHF. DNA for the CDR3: TGTGCCAGCAGCTTAGGGGGTGTCAGAGACTCACCCCTCCACTTT.

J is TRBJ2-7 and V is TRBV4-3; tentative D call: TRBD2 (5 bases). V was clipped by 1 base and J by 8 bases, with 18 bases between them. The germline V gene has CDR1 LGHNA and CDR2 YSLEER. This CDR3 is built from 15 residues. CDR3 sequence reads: CASSQAGRTQSKQYF. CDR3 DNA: TGCGCCAGCAGCCAAGCGGGAAGAACGCAATCCAAGCAGTACTTC.

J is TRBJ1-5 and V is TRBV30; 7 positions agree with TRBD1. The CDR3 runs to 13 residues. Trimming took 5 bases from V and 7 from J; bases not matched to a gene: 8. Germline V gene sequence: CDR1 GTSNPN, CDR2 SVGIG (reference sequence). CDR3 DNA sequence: TGTGCCTGGCAGACAGGGATCGACCAGCCCCAGCATTTT. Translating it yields CAWQTGIDQPQHF.

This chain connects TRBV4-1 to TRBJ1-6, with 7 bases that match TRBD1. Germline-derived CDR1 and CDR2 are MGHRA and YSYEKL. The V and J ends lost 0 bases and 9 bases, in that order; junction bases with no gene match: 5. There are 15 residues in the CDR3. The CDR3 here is CASSQDTRGGSPLHF. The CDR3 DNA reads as TGCGCCAGCAGCCAAGATACCAGGGGGGGTTCACCCCTCCACTTT.

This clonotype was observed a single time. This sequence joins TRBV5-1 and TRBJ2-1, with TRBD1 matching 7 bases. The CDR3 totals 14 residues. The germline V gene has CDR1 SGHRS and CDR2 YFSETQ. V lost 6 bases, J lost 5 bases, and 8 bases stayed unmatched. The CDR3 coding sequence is TGCGCCAGCATGCTAGGACAGGTCGACAATGAGCAGTTCTTC. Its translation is CASMLGQVDNEQFF.

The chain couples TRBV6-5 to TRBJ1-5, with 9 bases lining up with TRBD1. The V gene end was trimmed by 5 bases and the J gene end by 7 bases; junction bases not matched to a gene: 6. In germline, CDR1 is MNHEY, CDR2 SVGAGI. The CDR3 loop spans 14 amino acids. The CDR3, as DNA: TGTGCCAGCAGTCCCGGGACAGGGAAGCAGCCCCAGCATTTT. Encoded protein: CASSPGTGKQPQHF.

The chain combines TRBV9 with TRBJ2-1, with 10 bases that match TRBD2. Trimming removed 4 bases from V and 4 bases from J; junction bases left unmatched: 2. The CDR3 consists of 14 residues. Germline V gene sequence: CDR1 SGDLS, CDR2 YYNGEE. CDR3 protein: CASSPLAGYNEQFF. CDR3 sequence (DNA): TGTGCCAGCAGCCCACTAGCGGGATACAATGAGCAGTTCTTC.

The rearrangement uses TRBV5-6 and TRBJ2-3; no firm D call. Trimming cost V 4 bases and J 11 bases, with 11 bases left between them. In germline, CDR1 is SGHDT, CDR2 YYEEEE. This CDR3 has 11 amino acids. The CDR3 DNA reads TGTGCCAGCAGCAACAACGTCGGGCAGTATTTT. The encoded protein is CASSNNVGQYF.

The CDR3 DNA sequence: TGTGCCAGCAGCGCGGTCTCTGGAAACACCATATATTTT. Translated: CASSAVSGNTIYF. The chain is built from TRBV9 and TRBJ1-3; no firm D call. The germline V gene encodes CDR1 SGDLS and CDR2 YYNGEE. Trimming took off 3 bases at V and 0 bases at J, with 4 bases between the two ends. The CDR3 sequence is 13 residues long.

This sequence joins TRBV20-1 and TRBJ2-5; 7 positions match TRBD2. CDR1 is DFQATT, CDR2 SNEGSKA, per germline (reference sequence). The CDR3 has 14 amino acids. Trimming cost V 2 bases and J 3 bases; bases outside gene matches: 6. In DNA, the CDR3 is TGCAGTGCTAGAAAGGGAGGGATTGAAGAGACCCAGTACTTC. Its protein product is CSARKGGIEETQYF.

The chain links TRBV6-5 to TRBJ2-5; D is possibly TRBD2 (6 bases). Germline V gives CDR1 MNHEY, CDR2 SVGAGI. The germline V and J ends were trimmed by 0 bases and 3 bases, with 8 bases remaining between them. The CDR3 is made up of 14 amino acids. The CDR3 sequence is CASSYSRGKETQYF. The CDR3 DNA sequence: TGTGCCAGCAGTTACTCGCGGGGTAAAGAGACCCAGTACTTC.

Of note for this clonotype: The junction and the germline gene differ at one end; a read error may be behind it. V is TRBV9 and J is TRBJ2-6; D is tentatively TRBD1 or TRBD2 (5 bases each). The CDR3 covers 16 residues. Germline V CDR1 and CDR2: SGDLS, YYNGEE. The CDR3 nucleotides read TGTGCCAGCAGCGCGGGTGGGGGTTCTGGCGCCAACGTCCTGACTTTC. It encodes CASSAGGGSGANVLTF.

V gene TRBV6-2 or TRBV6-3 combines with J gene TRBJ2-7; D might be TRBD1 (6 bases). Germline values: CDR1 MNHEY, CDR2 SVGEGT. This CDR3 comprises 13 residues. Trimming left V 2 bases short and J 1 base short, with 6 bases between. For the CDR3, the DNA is TGTGCCAGCAGTTACGACAGGTCCTACGAGCAGTACTTC. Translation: CASSYDRSYEQYF.